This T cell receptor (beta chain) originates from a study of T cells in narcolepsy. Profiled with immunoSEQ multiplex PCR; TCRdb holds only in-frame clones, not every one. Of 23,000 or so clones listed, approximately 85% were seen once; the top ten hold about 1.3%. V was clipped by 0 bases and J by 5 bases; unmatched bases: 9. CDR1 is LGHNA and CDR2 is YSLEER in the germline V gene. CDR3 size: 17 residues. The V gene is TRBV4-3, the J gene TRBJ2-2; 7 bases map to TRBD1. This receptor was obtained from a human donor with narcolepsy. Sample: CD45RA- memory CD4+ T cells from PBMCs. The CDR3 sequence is CASSQDPIQGQTGELFF. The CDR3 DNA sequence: TGCGCCAGCAGCCAAGATCCGATACAGGGGCAGACCGGGGAGCTGTTTTTT.